The rows below give T cell receptor beta chains drawn from one sample of a study of T cell responses to AZD1222 COVID-19 vaccine. The repertoire was sequenced with immunoSEQ multiplex PCR; TCRdb's copy has only in-frame clones and lacks some. This table has about 150,000 clones, roughly 84% appearing once. This specimen was peripheral blood, taken on day 0 of AZD1222 vaccination. All receptors derive from an adult in good health. The CDR3 runs from the conserved cysteine through the conserved F or W. D genes are given only for firm matches. Only some rows state a clone size, as once, few, many or a class for expanded clones.

14 TRBJ2-5 . . TRBV4-1 CASSRVGFSETQYF TGCGCCAGCAGCCGAGTGGGTTTTTCAGAGACCCAGTACTTC
13 TRBJ1-1 . . TRBV7-3 CASSLIRNTEAFF TGTGCCAGCAGCTTAATAAGGAACACTGAAGCTTTCTTT
14 TRBJ2-7 . . TRBV27 CASSSGLLGGEQYF TGTGCCAGCAGTTCCGGTCTTCTCGGCGGAGAGCAGTACTTC
14 TRBJ1-2 . . TRBV19 CASSIEQRRVGYTF TGTGCCAGTAGTATAGAACAGCGGCGGGTTGGCTACACCTTC
13 TRBJ1-2 TRBD1 . TRBV6-5 CVTSDRGGYGYTF TGTGTCACATCGGACAGGGGAGGTTATGGCTACACCTTC
12 TRBJ1-2 . . TRBV5-8 CASSLVVRGSTF TGTGCCAGCAGCTTGGTAGTCCGGGGGTCCACCTTC
18 TRBJ2-1 TRBD2 . TRBV28 CASSDQRYGLAGNLEQFF TGTGCCAGCAGCGACCAACGTTATGGACTAGCGGGTAACCTTGAGCAGTTCTTC
14 TRBJ1-4 TRBD1 . TRBV6-5 CASNRDREDEKLFF TGTGCCAGCAACCGGGACAGGGAGGATGAAAAACTGTTTTTT
15 TRBJ1-2 . . TRBV6-1 CASRARGGQSYGYTF TGTGCCAGCAGGGCCCGTGGGGGGCAAAGCTATGGCTACACCTTC
17 TRBJ2-2 TRBD2 . TRBV24-1 CATSGKGLDVNTGELFF TGTGCCACCAGTGGAAAAGGACTAGATGTTAACACCGGGGAGCTGTTTTTT
16 TRBJ1-6 . . TRBV9 CASSLRIGGDNSPLHF TGTGCCAGCAGCCTCCGGATTGGGGGGGATAATTCACCCCTCCACTTT
12 TRBJ2-7 . few TRBV6-6 CASSRRGSEQYF TGTGCCAGCTCTAGAAGGGGAAGCGAGCAGTACTTC
18 TRBJ1-2 . . TRBV19 CASSTTIPTQRTNYGYTF TGTGCCAGTAGTACCACAATCCCCACACAGCGAACGAACTATGGCTACACCTTC
18 TRBJ1-6 TRBD1 . TRBV5-1 CVSSFSGTGTPRNSPLHF TGCGTCAGCAGCTTTTCCGGGACAGGGACCCCCAGAAATTCACCCCTCCACTTT
13 TRBJ2-1 . . TRBV29-1 CSVDFLGRNEQFF TGCAGCGTTGATTTTCTAGGGCGTAATGAGCAGTTCTTC
16 TRBJ2-1 . . TRBV5-8 CASSLLRAVSYNEQFF TGTGCCAGCAGCTTATTAAGGGCCGTCTCCTACAATGAGCAGTTCTTC
12 TRBJ1-3 . many TRBV2 CASSEGREAPYF TGTGCCAGCAGTGAAGGCAGGGAGGCCCCATATTTT
14 TRBJ1-2 . . TRBV6-6 CASSYEASRARYTF TGTGCCAGCAGTTACGAGGCCAGTCGCGCTCGCTACACCTTC
15 TRBJ2-2 . few TRBV21-1 CASSSTGVTGGELFF TGTGCCAGCAGCAGTACAGGGGTAACAGGCGGGGAGCTGTTTTTT
15 TRBJ1-5 . . TRBV3-1/TRBV3-2 CASSQGIGSNQPQHF TGTGCCAGCAGCCAAGGTATAGGTAGCAATCAGCCCCAGCATTTT
14 TRBJ1-2 . . TRBV3-1/TRBV3-2 CASSRSGGTDGYTF TGTGCCAGCAGCCGCTCCGGAGGGACCGATGGCTACACCTTC
15 TRBJ1-2 . once TRBV6-1 CASSESPGGPYGYTF TGTGCCAGCAGTGAAAGCCCCGGCGGGCCCTATGGCTACACCTTC
16 TRBJ2-7 TRBD1 . TRBV9 CASSPWDRVKISEQYF TGTGCCAGCAGCCCCTGGGACAGGGTAAAGATCTCCGAGCAGTACTTC
16 TRBJ1-5 . . TRBV2 CASSGGVTGTHQPQHF TGTGCCAGCAGTGGAGGGGTTACAGGGACCCATCAGCCCCAGCATTTT
15 TRBJ1-6 TRBD1 . TRBV10-1 CARNQGGDRVSPLHF TGCGCCCGAAATCAGGGGGGGGATAGGGTTTCACCCCTCCACTTT
13 TRBJ1-4 . . TRBV2 CARRPPGGEKLFF TGTGCCAGACGACCCCCAGGAGGTGAAAAACTGTTTTTT
20 TRBJ2-6 . . TRBV28 CASSHPYRDTLLSGANVLTF TGTGCCAGCAGTCATCCCTACCGGGACACTCTCCTCTCTGGGGCCAACGTCCTGACTTTC
17 TRBJ1-6 . . TRBV19 CASSIGGTSSYNSPLHF TGTGCCAGTAGTATTGGCGGGACTAGCTCCTATAATTCACCCCTCCACTTT
14 TRBJ1-4 . . TRBV2 CASTPRQLNEKLFF TGTGCCAGCACCCCAAGACAGCTTAATGAAAAACTGTTTTTT
14 TRBJ1-5 TRBD1 few TRBV30 CAWSPGQRNQPQHF TGTGCCTGGAGTCCGGGACAGAGAAATCAGCCCCAGCATTTT
16 TRBJ2-3 TRBD2 . TRBV10-1 CASSPGGLLSPDTQYF TGCGCCAGCAGCCCGGGGGGGCTACTCTCACCAGATACGCAGTATTTT
14 TRBJ2-7 . once TRBV19 CASSMPGQGYEQYF TGTGCCAGTAGTATGCCGGGACAAGGATACGAGCAGTACTTC
16 TRBJ2-7 . . TRBV28 CASTGGREGSAYEQYF TGTGCCAGCACTGGGGGGAGAGAGGGGTCCGCCTACGAGCAGTACTTC
16 TRBJ1-1 TRBD1 . TRBV9 CASSPGTGGRNTEAFF TGTGCCAGCAGCCCCGGGACAGGGGGAAGGAACACTGAAGCTTTCTTT
15 TRBJ1-1 . few TRBV7-9 CASSLGELMNTEAFF TGTGCCAGCAGCTTAGGGGAACTCATGAACACTGAAGCTTTCTTT
17 TRBJ2-2 . . TRBV18 CASSPFPGDANTGELFF TGTGCCAGCTCACCCTTTCCGGGGGATGCGAACACCGGGGAGCTGTTTTTT
11 TRBJ2-7 . . TRBV2 CASRPRDEQYF TGTGCCAGCCGCCCCAGGGACGAGCAGTACTTC
17 TRBJ2-1 TRBD2 . TRBV6-6 CASSPVRWGLAAYEQFF TGTGCCAGCAGTCCCGTCCGATGGGGACTAGCGGCTTACGAGCAGTTCTTC
13 TRBJ2-5 . . TRBV6-6 CASRDPFQETQYF TGTGCCAGCAGAGATCCCTTCCAAGAGACCCAGTACTTC